The 22 T cell receptor beta chains in this list originate from one sample, sequenced in a study of shared clonotypes between healthy human individuals. The assay was immunoSEQ multiplex PCR, and TCRdb's table has in-frame clones only and misses some. The sample holds roughly 2 million clones, approximately 94% seen once. Sequenced: naive CD4+ T cells sorted from blood. Subset of the sample: CD45RA+ positively selected. Every receptor here comes from a man younger than 35 in good health.

The genes are TRBV7-2 and TRBJ2-3; 10 bases line up with TRBD2. Germline CDR1 is SGHTA and CDR2 is FQGNSA. This CDR3 spans 16 amino acids. V shed 1 base, J shed 1 base, and the junction held 2 bases outside the gene matches. DNA for the CDR3: TGTGCCAGCAGCTTAGGAGCGGGAGGGGGCACAGATACGCAGTATTTT. This gives the protein CASSLGAGGGTDTQYF.

Remarks on this clone: At the DNA level, this CDR3 is encoded by other sequences in the same sample as well. V usage is TRBV7-2 and J usage is TRBJ2-7; D may be TRBD1 (5 bases). Per germline, CDR1 SGHTA and CDR2 FQGNSA. This CDR3 spans 12 amino acids. V was cut by 4 bases and J by 4 bases, with 8 bases left in between. Here the CDR3 reads CASSSQGYEQYF. The CDR3 coding sequence is TGTGCCAGCAGCTCTCAGGGTTACGAGCAGTACTTC.

V gene TRBV5-8 combines with J gene TRBJ1-1; D remains unclear. Trimming took off 2 bases at V and 3 bases at J, with 14 bases between the two ends. CDR3 length: 15 amino acids. From germline, CDR1 is SGHTS and CDR2 YDEGEE. The chain's CDR3 is CASSFRGVKDTEAFF. The CDR3 DNA reads TGTGCCAGCAGCTTCCGGGGAGTTAAGGACACTGAAGCTTTCTTT.

V and J are TRBV11-3 and TRBJ2-2; maybe TRBD1 (6 bases). The CDR3 is 13 amino acids. CDR1 is SGHNT, CDR2 YENEEA, per germline. Trimming shortened V by 6 bases and J by 1 base, and 6 bases separated the two germline ends. The CDR3 spells CASRQGNTGELFF. In DNA, the CDR3 is TGTGCCAGCAGACAGGGGAACACCGGGGAGCTGTTTTTT. The variable domain in full, with the rest retrieved from reference TRBV11-3 and TRBJ2-2, is EAGVVQSPRYKIIEKKQPVAFWCNPISGHNTLYWYLQNLGQGPELLIRYENEEAVDDSQLPKDRFSAERLKGVDSTLKIQPAELGDSAVYLCASRQGNTGELFFGEGSRLTVL.

With respect to this clone: The sample holds other DNA sequences that translate to the same CDR3. The V and J genes are TRBV30 and TRBJ1-1; D is ambiguous. This CDR3 contains 12 residues. The germline CDR1 and CDR2 sequences are GTSNPN and SVGIG (reference sequence). The ends were cut back, 5 bases at V and 0 bases at J, with 7 bases in the middle. CDR3 sequence reads: CAWRRVNTEAFF. In nucleotides, the CDR3 is TGTGCCTGGCGGAGAGTGAACACTGAAGCTTTCTTT.

Of note for this clone: This same CDR3 is encoded by further DNA sequences in the sample. This sequence joins TRBV7-9 and TRBJ2-3; D is unclear. From germline, CDR1 is SEHNR and CDR2 FQNEAQ (reference sequence). Trimming took 2 bases from V and 4 from J, leaving 7 bases between them. This CDR3 is built from 13 residues. The CDR3 sequence is CASSLSGADTQYF. The DNA of the CDR3 is TGTGCCAGCAGCTTATCCGGTGCAGATACGCAGTATTTT.

The V call is TRBV27, the J call TRBJ1-5; perhaps TRBD1 as D (5 bases). Looked up from germline, CDR1 is MNHEY and CDR2 is SMNVEV (reference sequence). This CDR3 region has 17 residues. Trimming took 6 bases from V and 0 from J, leaving 18 bases between them. Here the CDR3 reads CASSPGQGTPSNQPQHF. In DNA form, the CDR3 reads TGTGCCAGCAGCCCCGGACAAGGGACTCCTAGCAATCAGCCCCAGCATTTT.

The V gene is TRBV5-1, the J gene TRBJ1-1; no reliable D call. V gave up 2 bases and J gave up 7 bases, with 12 bases separating them. The CDR3 sequence is 13 residues long. In germline, CDR1 is SGHRS, CDR2 YFSETQ. Written as DNA, the CDR3 is TGCGCCAGCAGCTTACCGACGGATTATGAAGCTTTCTTT. This sequence encodes CASSLPTDYEAFF.

Points on this clone: Other DNA sequences from this sample encode an identical CDR3 as well. The chain is built from TRBV29-1 and TRBJ2-3; 11 positions match TRBD2. The V gene end was trimmed by 7 bases and the J gene end by 3 bases; junction bases not matched to a gene: 6. The CDR3 contains 14 residues. Looked up from germline, CDR1 is SQVTM and CDR2 is ANQGSEA. This CDR3 is CSAPLAGGTDTQYF. In DNA, the CDR3 is TGCAGCGCTCCCTTAGCGGGAGGGACAGATACGCAGTATTTT.

The chain recombines TRBV7-3 with TRBJ2-1, with D tentatively TRBD2 (6 bases). CDR3 length: 14 amino acids. Germline CDR1 and CDR2: SGHTA and FQGTGA. Trimming cost V 3 bases and J 9 bases, with 15 bases left between them. CDR3 sequence: CASSLGGAHGEQFF. CDR3 sequence (DNA): TGTGCCAGCAGCTTGGGCGGGGCCCACGGTGAGCAGTTCTTC.

The V call is TRBV19, the J call TRBJ1-2, with 7 bases aligning to TRBD1. V trimming: 7 bases; J trimming: 4 bases; junction bases outside the gene matches: 9. Germline V lookup: CDR1 LNHDA, CDR2 SQIVND (reference sequence). The CDR3 runs 14 residues. The CDR3 here is CASTAPDRPYGYTF. As DNA, the CDR3 is TGTGCCAGTACCGCCCCGGACAGGCCCTATGGCTACACCTTC.

The DNA for the CDR3 is TGTGCCTGGAGCGGACTCTTGCACAATGAGCAGTTCTTC. It encodes CAWSGLLHNEQFF. The V call is TRBV30, the J call TRBJ2-1; TRBD2 is a possible D gene (5 bases). Per germline, CDR1 GTSNPN and CDR2 SVGIG (reference sequence). V lost 3 bases, J lost 5 bases, and 11 bases lay in between. CDR3 length: 13 residues.

This sequence joins TRBV6-6 and TRBJ1-5, with D possibly being TRBD1 (6 bases). CDR1 and CDR2 (germline): MNHNY, SVGAGI (reference sequence). The CDR3 is 14 amino acids. Trimming removed 6 bases at V and 3 bases at J, with 12 bases between. The CDR3 DNA sequence: TGTGCCAGCAGACTTAACAGGGACAATCAGCCCCAGCATTTT. Protein sequence: CASRLNRDNQPQHF.

Regarding this clone: Other DNA sequences in this specimen translate into the identical CDR3. The chain combines TRBV5-1 with TRBJ1-1; D not resolved. V gave up 0 bases and J gave up 3 bases, with 9 bases separating them. The germline gives CDR1 SGHRS, CDR2 YFSETQ. CDR3 length: 14 amino acids. CDR3 sequence: CASSLGGIDTEAFF. Written as DNA, the CDR3 is TGCGCCAGCAGCTTGGGCGGGATTGACACTGAAGCTTTCTTT.

This chain links TRBV6-5 with TRBJ2-7; 7 bases are shared with TRBD2. This CDR3 comprises 15 residues. The germline V gene has CDR1 MNHEY and CDR2 SVGAGI. The V and J ends lost 3 bases and 6 bases, in that order; junction bases with no gene match: 11. The CDR3 region has the DNA TGTGCCAGCAGTTATGGAGCGGGATCTAGACGCGAGCAGTACTTC. Residues: CASSYGAGSRREQYF.

V gene TRBV28 combines with J gene TRBJ2-5; D possibly corresponds to TRBD1 (7 bases). V dropped 2 bases and J dropped 5 bases, with 15 bases sitting between them. In germline, CDR1 is MDHEN, CDR2 SYDVKM. The CDR3 spans 15 residues. The CDR3 loop reads CASSLAGGQKETQYF. Written as DNA, the CDR3 is TGTGCCAGCAGTTTAGCCGGGGGACAGAAGGAGACCCAGTACTTC.

The rearrangement links TRBV19 to TRBJ1-2; the D gene is possibly TRBD1 (5 bases). Trimming took 4 bases from V and 5 from J, leaving 14 bases between them. The CDR3 totals 14 residues. CDR1 LNHDA and CDR2 SQIVND come from the germline V gene (reference sequence). The CDR3 DNA reads as TGTGCCAGTAGTACTCCCGGGGCAGAATATGGCTACACCTTC. It specifies CASSTPGAEYGYTF.

The chain employs TRBV5-1 and TRBJ2-7; D is ambiguous. V was cut by 0 bases and J by 4 bases, with 8 bases left in between. The CDR3 sequence is 13 residues long. CDR1 is SGHRS and CDR2 is YFSETQ in the germline V gene. The CDR3 loop reads CASSLVPEYEQYF. CDR3 DNA sequence: TGCGCCAGCAGCTTGGTCCCGGAGTACGAGCAGTACTTC.

A remark on this clone: Other DNA sequences of this sample code for an identical CDR3. This sequence joins TRBV11-2 and TRBJ2-2, with TRBD2 identical over 9 bases. The CDR3 is 16 residues long. Germline V gives CDR1 SGHAT, CDR2 FQNNGV. The junction had 1 base not matched to a gene; V was cut back by 1 base and J by 1 base. CDR3 sequence reads: CASSLGAGGNTGELFF. The CDR3 DNA is TGTGCCAGCAGCTTAGGAGCGGGGGGGAACACCGGGGAGCTGTTTTTT.

The V and J genes are TRBV7-2 and TRBJ2-7, with 9 positions matching TRBD1. The CDR3 extends over 15 amino acids. The V gene end was trimmed by 5 bases and the J gene end by 6 bases; junction bases not matched to a gene: 11. Germline V gene sequence: CDR1 SGHTA, CDR2 FQGNSA. CDR3 DNA sequence: TGTGCCAGCAGCGCAATCCCGGGACAGGGAACCGAGCAGTACTTC. Its translation is CASSAIPGQGTEQYF.

The chain uses TRBV10-2 and TRBJ1-1; D is ambiguous. This CDR3 is built from 14 residues. Germline CDR1 reads WSHSY; CDR2 reads SAAADI. V was pared by 7 bases and J by 6 bases, with 18 bases between. The chain's CDR3 is CASKTSPDSAEAFF. CDR3 DNA sequence: TGCGCCAGCAAAACGTCCCCCGATTCCGCTGAAGCTTTCTTT.

V and J are TRBV5-4 and TRBJ2-2; D might be TRBD1 or TRBD2, each matching 5 bases. In germline, CDR1 is SGHNT, CDR2 YYREEE (reference sequence). The germline V and J ends were trimmed by 4 bases and 3 bases, with 13 bases remaining between them. This CDR3 comprises 15 residues. CDR3 in amino acids: CASSLEGKYTGELFF. The CDR3, as DNA: TGTGCCAGCAGCCTCGAGGGGAAGTACACCGGGGAGCTGTTTTTT.